This T cell receptor (beta chain) was sequenced in a study of T cells after yellow fever vaccination. Study background: Preparation of the low-cell-number fractions used SMART-Seq v4 Ultra Low Input.

The germline gives CDR1 SGHTA, CDR2 FQGTGA. CDR3 size: 15 residues. V trimming: 2 bases; J trimming: 4 bases; junction bases outside the gene matches: 4. This clonotype was picked up a small number of times. Antigen unknown. Study conclusions and caveats: Peak timing came faster in the weaker secondary response, day 5 versus 15. Just a small share of clonotypes turned up in the CD4 compartment as well as the CD8 compartment.

A process of 5'RACE template switching, which added a universal primer site and UMIs, was used to make TCR cDNA. Each CDR3 protein is one row after TCRdb ran MiXCR on the 5' RACE reads. The sample comprises around 530,000 distinct CDR3 sequences, roughly 17% of which are singletons, and approximately 15% rests with the top ten. V usage is TRBV7-3 and J usage is TRBJ2-1; 8 nucleotides line up with TRBD2. This TCR was sampled from a man aged 18 to 30 who received the YFV17D yellow fever vaccine. Sequenced material: PBMCs, taken 5 days after the first yellow fever vaccination. The CDR3 DNA reads TGTGCCAGCAGCTTATTGGCTAGCGGGTACAATGAGCAGTTCTTC. It yields the protein CASSLLASGYNEQFF.